The sequence of this TCR beta chain was determined in a study of CD8+CD57+ T cells in acquired aplastic anemia. Study-level points and caveats: Around 30 sequences, all CD8+ CDR3, were shared between patients and controls.

Investigators profiled TCR beta VDJ and CDR3 from genomic DNA template. TCRdb passed the reads through MiXCR, listing each CDR3 protein once. The top ten hold 4% of the sample, which has 350,000 to 450,000 distinct CDR3 sequences, about 70% seen once. This CDR3 is built from 16 residues. Germline-derived CDR1 and CDR2 are SGDLS and YYNGEE. Losses at the gene ends were 4 bases for V and 6 bases for J; bases not matched to a gene: 10. In this sample, this clonotype turned up once. The antigen remains undetermined. The chain couples TRBV9 to TRBJ1-6; 7 bases agree with TRBD1. The clonotype comes from a human donor in good health, serving as a control. The specimen sequenced was sorted CD4+, CD8+, or CD8+CD57+ T cells (not recorded which) from PBMCs. Here the CDR3 reads CASSQPRTGSNSPLHF. DNA of the CDR3: TGTGCCAGCAGCCAACCACGGACAGGAAGTAATTCACCCCTCCACTTT. The full variable domain, its missing parts supplied by reference TRBV9 and TRBJ1-6, is DSGVTQTPKHLITATGQRVTLRCSPRSGDLSVYWYQQSLDQGLQFLIQYYNGEERAKGNILERFSAQQFPDLHSELNLSSLELGDSALYFCASSQPRTGSNSPLHFGNGTRLTVT.